The entry that follows covers one T cell receptor beta chain sequence. Recruitment covered about two dozen US areas and drew participants whose ages spanned roughly 18 to 100 years. The sample is drawn from a study of blood T cell repertoires in COVID-19. Overall study context: The analysed material was cDNA or gDNA that came from T cells, B-cell-depleted T cells, or PBMCs.

The CDR3 totals 16 residues. Germline CDR1 SGDLS, CDR2 YYNGEE. V shed 3 bases, J shed 3 bases, and the junction held 6 bases outside the gene matches. Per the original methods: Amplified reference gene primers provided the basis for estimating nucleated cell counts. Assay: immunoSEQ multiplex PCR; the TCRdb copy retains only in-frame clones and omits some. That table gives V, J and clone size, and the DNA gave D and trimming. The top ten hold less than 1.5% of the sample, which has 190,000 or so clones, 85% to 90% seen once. Sequenced: PBMCs or T cells enriched from blood (not recorded which). V and J are TRBV9 and TRBJ2-5, with 12 bases matching TRBD2. This receptor was obtained from a man aged 25-45 years who had recovered from COVID-19. The CDR3 nucleotides are TGTGCCAGCAGCGGAGGGACTAGCGGGCCCAAAGAGACCCAGTACTTC. Protein: CASSGGTSGPKETQYF.